The TCR beta chain under discussion was sequenced for a study of regulatory T cells in long-lasting Graves disease (dated by TCRdb to 2020 to 2022). Notes on the research overall: Persistent Graves' disease was defined as antithyroid drug treatment for over 5 years with persistently positive TSH receptor autoantibodies. On average, persistent Graves' disease patients in the clinical cohort had been on antithyroid drugs for approximately ten years. The study took place in China and was registered as a clinical trial. This study used TCR sequencing and RNA sequencing of peripheral blood to compare persistent Graves' disease patients against newly diagnosed Graves' disease patients. A total of about 33 samples underwent TCR sequencing, from about 13 patients with persistent Graves' disease and some 20 patients with newly diagnosed Graves' disease. The study at large found these results: The study examined only peripheral blood because the primary lesion, thyroid tissue, could not be accessed. Persistent patients shared more public clonotypes among themselves (over 2,500) than newly diagnosed patients did (approximately 970). Sequencing and analysis were limited to the TCR beta chain. The small sample size was acknowledged by the authors as a limitation that may reduce accuracy. Lower TCR Shannon entropy and fewer highly expanded clones were observed in persistent Graves' disease patients than in newly diagnosed patients, which suggested clonal expansion. Persistent disease showed preferential use of TRBV28, TRBJ1-2 and TRBJ2-5, whereas newly diagnosed disease favored TRBV20-1 and TRBJ2-1.

Spanning cysteine to phenylalanine, the CDR3 consists of 13 amino acids. The CDR3 DNA has 39 bases and is translated from base 1. V loses 7 bases, J loses 1 base, and the germline ends lie 7 bases apart. The CDR1 and CDR2 encoded by the germline V gene are ENHRY and SYGVKD. Concerning this clonotype: Its cognate antigen has yet to be identified. A much larger clone sits a single nucleotide away, making a read error possible.

This sample's time point label indicates: persistent/refractory GD, antithyroid drugs over 5 years with positive TRAb. For both TCR sequencing and RNA sequencing, RNA was extracted from PBMCs in TRIzol. The diagnosis of Graves' disease followed American Thyroid Association guidelines. Patients for the study were recruited at an endocrinology department in Xi'an, China. Each patient gave 9 to 10 milliliters of peripheral blood, collected in an EDTA anticoagulant tube. PBMCs were isolated by Ficoll Paque Plus density gradient separation without further T cell sorting. An Agilent 2100 Bioanalyzer and agarose gel were used to check RNA quality, and a NanoDrop 2000 was used to measure RNA concentration. The library was obtained by multiplex PCR. The instrument given in TCRdb is Illumina HiSeq 4000. To build TCR beta libraries, CDR3 regions were amplified by Arm-PCR using iRepertoire HTBI primers. Before sequencing, the PCR products went through gel purification. As for the authors' bioinformatics: Gene usage analysis of CDR3 amino acid clonotypes relied on the roughly 60 TRBV and 14 TRBJ segments identified across samples. Filtered high-quality paired reads were merged into contigs using COPE and FqMerger. Contigs were aligned with BLAST to IMGT TRBV, TRBD and TRBJ reference genes, and CDR3 was defined per IMGT. Highly expanded clones were defined as clonotypes with a frequency above 0.1%. Shannon entropy served as the measure of repertoire diversity, while the Gini coefficient captured V-J evenness. A clonotype was considered public if more than one individual shared it. TCRdb itself trimmed the public reads at Q25 with fastp, ran MiXCR and retained productive beta chains. Rows are combined by CDR3 protein, so each entry shows the most common genes and DNA. What appears here as the V and J calls and clone size reflects TCRdb's work, not the paper's. In all, the sample holds about 290,000 distinct CDR3 sequences, and 22% of those were seen once. Jointly, the top ten make up around 50% of the sample.

Here the sequenced sample was peripheral blood mononuclear cells (PBMCs), taken when the disease was refractory, from a patient treated with antithyroid drugs. The V and J segments used are TRBV10-3 and TRBJ2-2; the D segment could be TRBD1, given 6 matching bases. The sequence was obtained from a female donor with Graves disease. The CDR3 is CAITQGNTGELFF. The bases read TGTGCCATCACACAGGGGAACACCGGGGAGCTGTTTTTT.